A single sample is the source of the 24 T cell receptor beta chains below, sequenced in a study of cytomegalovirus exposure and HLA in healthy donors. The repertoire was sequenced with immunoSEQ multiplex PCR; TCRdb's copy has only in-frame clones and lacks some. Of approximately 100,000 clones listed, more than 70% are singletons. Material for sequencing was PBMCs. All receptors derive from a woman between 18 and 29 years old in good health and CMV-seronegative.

The CDR3 spells CASSPGDSYNEQFF. The CDR3 nucleotides are TGCGCCAGCAGCCCCGGTGACAGCTACAATGAGCAGTTCTTC. V is TRBV5-1 and J is TRBJ2-1, with a possible D match to TRBD1 (5 bases). Trimming pared 4 bases from V and 3 bases from J, leaving 11 bases between. CDR1 and CDR2 (germline): SGHRS, YFSETQ. The CDR3 length is 14 residues.

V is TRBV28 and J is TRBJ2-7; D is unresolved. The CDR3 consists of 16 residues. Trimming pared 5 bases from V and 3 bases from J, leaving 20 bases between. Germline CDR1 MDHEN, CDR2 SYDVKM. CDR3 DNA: TGTGCCAGCAGTACCCGCCGGGTCATTAGTTACTACGAGCAGTACTTC. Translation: CASSTRRVISYYEQYF. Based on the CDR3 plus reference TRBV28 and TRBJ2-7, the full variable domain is DVKVTQSSRYLVKRTGEKVFLECVQDMDHENMFWYRQDPGLGLRLIYFSYDVKMKEKGDIPEGYSVSREKKERFSLILESASTNQTSMYLCASSTRRVISYYEQYFGPGTRLTVT.

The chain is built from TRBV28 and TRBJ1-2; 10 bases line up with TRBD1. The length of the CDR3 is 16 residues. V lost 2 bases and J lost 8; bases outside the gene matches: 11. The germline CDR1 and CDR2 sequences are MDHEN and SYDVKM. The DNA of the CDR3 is TGTGCCAGCAGTTTAATGGTGTCGGACAGGGGGAACGGCTACACCTTC. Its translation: CASSLMVSDRGNGYTF.

For the CDR3, the DNA is TGTGCCTGGAGTGTTAGGCGGGAGTATCAGCAGTTCTTC. It yields the protein CAWSVRREYQQFF. This chain connects TRBV30 to TRBJ2-1, with TRBD2 identical over 7 bases. V shed 0 bases, J shed 11 bases, and the junction held 7 bases outside the gene matches. The CDR3 runs to 13 residues. CDR1 is GTSNPN and CDR2 is SVGIG in the germline V gene (reference sequence).

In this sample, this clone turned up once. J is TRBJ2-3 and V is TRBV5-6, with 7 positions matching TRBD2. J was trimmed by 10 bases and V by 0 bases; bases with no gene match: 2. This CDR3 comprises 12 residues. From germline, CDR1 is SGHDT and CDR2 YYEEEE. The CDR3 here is CASSLGGGPQYF. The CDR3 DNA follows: TGTGCCAGCAGCTTGGGGGGGGGTCCGCAGTATTTT.

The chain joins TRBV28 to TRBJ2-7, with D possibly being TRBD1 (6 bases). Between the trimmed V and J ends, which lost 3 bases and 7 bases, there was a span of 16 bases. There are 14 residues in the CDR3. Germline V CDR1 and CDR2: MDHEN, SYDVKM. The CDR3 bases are TGTGCCAGCAGTTTTTCTGGGGGCGCGTGGGAGCAGTACTTC. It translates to CASSFSGGAWEQYF.

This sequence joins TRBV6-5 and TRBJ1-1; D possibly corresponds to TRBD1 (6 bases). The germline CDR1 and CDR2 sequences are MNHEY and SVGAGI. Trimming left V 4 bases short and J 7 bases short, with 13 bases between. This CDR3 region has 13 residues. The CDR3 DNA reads TGTGCCAGCAGTTCCTCCCGACAGGTTGAAGCTTTCTTT. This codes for CASSSSRQVEAFF.

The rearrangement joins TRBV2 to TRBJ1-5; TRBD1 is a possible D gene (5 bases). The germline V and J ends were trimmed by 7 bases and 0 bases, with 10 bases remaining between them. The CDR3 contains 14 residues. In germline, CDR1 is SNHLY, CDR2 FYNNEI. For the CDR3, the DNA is TGTGCCAGCACGACAGTATATAGCAATCAGCCCCAGCATTTT. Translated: CASTTVYSNQPQHF.

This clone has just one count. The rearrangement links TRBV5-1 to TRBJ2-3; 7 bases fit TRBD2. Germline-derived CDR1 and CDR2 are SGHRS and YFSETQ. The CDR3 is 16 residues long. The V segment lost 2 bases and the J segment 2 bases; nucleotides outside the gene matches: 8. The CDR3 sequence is CASSLQAGTPTDTQYF. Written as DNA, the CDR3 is TGCGCCAGCAGCTTACAAGCGGGGACCCCCACAGATACGCAGTATTTT.

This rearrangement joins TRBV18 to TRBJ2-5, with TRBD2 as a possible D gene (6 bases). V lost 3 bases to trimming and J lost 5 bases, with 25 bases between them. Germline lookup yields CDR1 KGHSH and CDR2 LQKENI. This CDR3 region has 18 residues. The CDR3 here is CASSPDETSSSGGETQYF. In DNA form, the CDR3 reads TGTGCCAGCTCACCTGACGAGACTAGTAGCTCAGGCGGGGAGACCCAGTACTTC.

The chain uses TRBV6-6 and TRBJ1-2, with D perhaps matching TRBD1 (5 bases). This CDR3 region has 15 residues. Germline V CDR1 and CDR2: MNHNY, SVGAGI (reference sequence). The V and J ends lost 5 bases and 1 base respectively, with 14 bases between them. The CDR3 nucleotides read TGTGCCAGCAGTCTACTCGACAGCCATAACTATGGCTACACCTTC. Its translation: CASSLLDSHNYGYTF.

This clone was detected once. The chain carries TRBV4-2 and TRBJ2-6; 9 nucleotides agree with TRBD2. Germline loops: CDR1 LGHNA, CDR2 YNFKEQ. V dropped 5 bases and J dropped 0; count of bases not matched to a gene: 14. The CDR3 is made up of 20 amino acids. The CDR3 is CASSYTSILAGSSGANVLTF. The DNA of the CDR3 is TGTGCCAGCAGCTACACATCCATTCTAGCGGGGTCCTCTGGGGCCAACGTCCTGACTTTC.

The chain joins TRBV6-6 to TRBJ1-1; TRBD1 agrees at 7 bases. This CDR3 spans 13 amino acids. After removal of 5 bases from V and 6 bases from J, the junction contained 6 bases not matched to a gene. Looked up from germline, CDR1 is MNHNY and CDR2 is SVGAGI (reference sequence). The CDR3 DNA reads TGTGCCAGCAGTCGACAGGGTATCTCTGAAGCTTTCTTT. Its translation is CASSRQGISEAFF.

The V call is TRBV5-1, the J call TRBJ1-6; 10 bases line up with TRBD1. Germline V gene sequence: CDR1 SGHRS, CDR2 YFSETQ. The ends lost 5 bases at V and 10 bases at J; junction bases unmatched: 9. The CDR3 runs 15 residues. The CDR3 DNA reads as TGCGCCAGCAGTTCCGGGACAGGGGTGTACTCACCCCTCCACTTT. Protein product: CASSSGTGVYSPLHF.

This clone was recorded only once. As DNA, the CDR3 is TGTGCCAGCAGCGGCCAGGGTAAAAAACTGTTTTTT. It encodes CASSGQGKKLFF. V gene TRBV9 combines with J gene TRBJ1-4; TRBD1 is a possible D gene (5 bases). The ends were cut back, 3 bases at V and 9 bases at J, with 9 bases in the middle. The CDR3 has 12 amino acids. Germline CDR1 SGDLS, CDR2 YYNGEE.

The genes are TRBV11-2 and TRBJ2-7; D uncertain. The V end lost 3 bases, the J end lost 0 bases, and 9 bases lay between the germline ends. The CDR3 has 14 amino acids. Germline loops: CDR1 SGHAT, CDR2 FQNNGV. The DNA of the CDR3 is TGTGCCAGCAGCTTCGGCGGAATCTCCTACGAGCAGTACTTC. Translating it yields CASSFGGISYEQYF.

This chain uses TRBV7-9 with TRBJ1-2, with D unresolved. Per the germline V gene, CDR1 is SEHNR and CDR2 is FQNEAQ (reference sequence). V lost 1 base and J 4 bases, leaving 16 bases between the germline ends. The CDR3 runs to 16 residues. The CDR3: CASSLGPGAGFYGYTF. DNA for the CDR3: TGTGCCAGCAGCTTAGGGCCCGGAGCTGGCTTCTATGGCTACACCTTC.

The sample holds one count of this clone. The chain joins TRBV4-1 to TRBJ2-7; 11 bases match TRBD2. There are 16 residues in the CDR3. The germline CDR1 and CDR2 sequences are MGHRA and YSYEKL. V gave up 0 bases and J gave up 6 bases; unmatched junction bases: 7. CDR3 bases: TGCGCCAGCAGCCAAGATTCGCTTAGCGGGAGGGTCGAGCAGTACTTC. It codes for CASSQDSLSGRVEQYF.

CDR3 bases: TGTGCCAGCGAAGGCAGGGGTTACGAGCAGTACTTC. This gives the protein CASEGRGYEQYF. V gene TRBV2 combines with J gene TRBJ2-7, with D perhaps TRBD1 (6 bases). CDR1 is SNHLY and CDR2 is FYNNEI in the germline V gene. V dropped 8 bases and J dropped 4 bases, with 12 bases sitting between them. The CDR3 spans 12 residues. Combining the CDR3 with reference TRBV2 and TRBJ2-7 gives the whole variable domain EPEVTQTPSHQVTQMGQEVILRCVPISNHLYFYWYRQILGQKVEFLVSFYNNEISEKSEIFDDQFSVERPDGSNFTLKIRSTKLEDSAMYFCASEGRGYEQYFGPGTRLTVT.

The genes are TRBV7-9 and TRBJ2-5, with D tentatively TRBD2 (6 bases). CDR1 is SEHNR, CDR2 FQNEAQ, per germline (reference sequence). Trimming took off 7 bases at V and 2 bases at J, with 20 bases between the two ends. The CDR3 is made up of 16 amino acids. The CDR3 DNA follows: TGTGCCAGCAAGCCGTCCGGGCGGGGATATCAAGAGACCCAGTACTTC. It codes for CASKPSGRGYQETQYF.

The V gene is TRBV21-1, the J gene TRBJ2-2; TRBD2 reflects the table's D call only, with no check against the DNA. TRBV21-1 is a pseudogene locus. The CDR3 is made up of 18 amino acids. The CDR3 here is CASSKATIGGVNTGELFF. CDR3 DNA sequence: TGTGCCAGCAGCAAAGCTACTATCGGGGGGGTGAACACCGGGGAGCTGTTTTTT.

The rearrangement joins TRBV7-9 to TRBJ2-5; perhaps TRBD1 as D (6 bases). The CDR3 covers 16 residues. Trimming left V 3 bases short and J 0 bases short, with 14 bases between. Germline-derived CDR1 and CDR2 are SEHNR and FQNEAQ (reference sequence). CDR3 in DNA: TGTGCCAGCAGCTTCGGTACAGGGCGGTACCAAGAGACCCAGTACTTC. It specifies CASSFGTGRYQETQYF.

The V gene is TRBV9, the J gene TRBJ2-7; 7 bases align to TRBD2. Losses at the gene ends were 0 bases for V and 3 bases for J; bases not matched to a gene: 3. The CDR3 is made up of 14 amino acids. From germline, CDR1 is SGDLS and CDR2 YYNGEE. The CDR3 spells CASSVDGLDYEQYF. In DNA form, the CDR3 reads TGTGCCAGCAGCGTAGATGGACTAGACTACGAGCAGTACTTC.

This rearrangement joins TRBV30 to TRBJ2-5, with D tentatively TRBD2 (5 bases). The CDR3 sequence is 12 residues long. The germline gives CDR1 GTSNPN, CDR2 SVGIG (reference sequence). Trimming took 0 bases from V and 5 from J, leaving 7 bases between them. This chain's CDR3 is CAWSVRRETQYF. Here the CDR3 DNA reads TGTGCCTGGAGTGTGAGGAGGGAGACCCAGTACTTC.